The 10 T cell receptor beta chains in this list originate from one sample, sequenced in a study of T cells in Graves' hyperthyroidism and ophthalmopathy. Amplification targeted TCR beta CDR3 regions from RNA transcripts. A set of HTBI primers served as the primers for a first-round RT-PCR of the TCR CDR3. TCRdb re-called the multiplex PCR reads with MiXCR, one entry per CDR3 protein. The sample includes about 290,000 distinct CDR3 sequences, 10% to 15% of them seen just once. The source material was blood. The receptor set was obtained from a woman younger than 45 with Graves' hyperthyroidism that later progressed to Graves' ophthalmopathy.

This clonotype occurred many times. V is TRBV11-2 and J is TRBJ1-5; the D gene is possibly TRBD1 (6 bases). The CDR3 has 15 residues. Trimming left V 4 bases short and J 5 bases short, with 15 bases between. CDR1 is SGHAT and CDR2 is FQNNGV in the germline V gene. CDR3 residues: CASSWGGLGDQPQHF. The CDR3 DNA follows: TGTGCCAGCAGCTGGGGGGGGCTAGGGGATCAGCCCCAGCATTTT.

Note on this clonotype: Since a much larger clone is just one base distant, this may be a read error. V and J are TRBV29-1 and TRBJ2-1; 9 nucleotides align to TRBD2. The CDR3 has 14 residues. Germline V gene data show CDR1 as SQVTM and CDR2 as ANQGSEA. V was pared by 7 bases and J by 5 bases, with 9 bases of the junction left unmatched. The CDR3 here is CSAAVLAGNNEQFF. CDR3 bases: TGCAGCGCTGCCGTACTAGCGGGTAACAATGAGCAGTTCTTC.

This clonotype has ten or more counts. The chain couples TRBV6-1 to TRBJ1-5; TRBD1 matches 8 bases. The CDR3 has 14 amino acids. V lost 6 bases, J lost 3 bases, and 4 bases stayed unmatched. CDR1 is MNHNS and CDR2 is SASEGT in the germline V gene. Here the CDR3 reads CASSTGGDNQPQHF. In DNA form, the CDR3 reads TGTGCCAGCAGCACAGGGGGGGACAATCAGCCCCAGCATTTT.

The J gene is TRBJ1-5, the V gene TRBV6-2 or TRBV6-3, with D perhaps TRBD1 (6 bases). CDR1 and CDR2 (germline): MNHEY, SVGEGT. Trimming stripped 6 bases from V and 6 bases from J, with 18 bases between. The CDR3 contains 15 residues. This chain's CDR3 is CASRQHRGAGQPQHF. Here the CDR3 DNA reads TGTGCCAGCAGGCAACATCGGGGGGCAGGTCAGCCCCAGCATTTT.

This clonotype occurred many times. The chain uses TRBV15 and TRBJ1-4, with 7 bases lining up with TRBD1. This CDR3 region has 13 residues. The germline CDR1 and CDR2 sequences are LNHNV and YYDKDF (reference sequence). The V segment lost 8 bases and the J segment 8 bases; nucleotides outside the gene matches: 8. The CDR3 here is CATGEGAREKLFF. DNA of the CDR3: TGTGCCACCGGGGAGGGGGCGAGAGAAAAACTGTTTTTT. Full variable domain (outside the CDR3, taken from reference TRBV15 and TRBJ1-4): DAMVIQNPRYQVTQFGKPVTLSCSQTLNHNVMYWYQQKSSQAPKLLFHYYDKDFNNEADTPDNFQSRRPNTSFCFLDIRSPGLGDTAMYLCATGEGAREKLFFGSGTQLSVL.

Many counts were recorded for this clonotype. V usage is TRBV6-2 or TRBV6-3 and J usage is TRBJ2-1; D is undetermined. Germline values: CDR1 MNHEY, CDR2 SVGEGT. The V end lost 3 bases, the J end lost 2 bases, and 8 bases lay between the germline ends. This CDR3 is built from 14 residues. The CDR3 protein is CASSYGSAYNEQFF. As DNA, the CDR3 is TGTGCCAGCAGTTATGGGTCGGCCTACAATGAGCAGTTCTTC.

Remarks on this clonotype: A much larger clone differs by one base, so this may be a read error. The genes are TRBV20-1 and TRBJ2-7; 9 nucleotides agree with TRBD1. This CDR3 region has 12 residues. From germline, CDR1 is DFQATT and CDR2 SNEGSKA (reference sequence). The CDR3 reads CSAKDRGNEQCF. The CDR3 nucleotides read TGCAGTGCTAAGGACAGGGGCAACGAGCAGTGCTTC.

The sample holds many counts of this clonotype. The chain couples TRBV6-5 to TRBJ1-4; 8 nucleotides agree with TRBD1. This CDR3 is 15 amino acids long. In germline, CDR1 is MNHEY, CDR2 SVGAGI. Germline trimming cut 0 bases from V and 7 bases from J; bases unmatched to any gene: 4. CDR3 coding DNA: TGTGCCAGCAGTTACTCATTCACAGGGGGTGAAAAACTGTTTTTT. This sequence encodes CASSYSFTGGEKLFF.

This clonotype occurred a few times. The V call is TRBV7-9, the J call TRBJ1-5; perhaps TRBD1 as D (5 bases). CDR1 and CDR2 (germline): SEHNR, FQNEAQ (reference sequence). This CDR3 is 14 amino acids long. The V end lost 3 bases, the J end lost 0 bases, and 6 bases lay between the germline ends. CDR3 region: CASSLDTSNQPQHF. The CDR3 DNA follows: TGTGCCAGCAGCTTGGACACTAGCAATCAGCCCCAGCATTTT.

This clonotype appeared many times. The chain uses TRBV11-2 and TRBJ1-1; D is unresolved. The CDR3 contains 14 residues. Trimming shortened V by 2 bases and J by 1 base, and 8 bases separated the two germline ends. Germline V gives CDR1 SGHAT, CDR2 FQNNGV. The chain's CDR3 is CASSLKFWNTEAFF. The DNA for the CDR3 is TGTGCCAGCAGCTTAAAATTCTGGAACACTGAAGCTTTCTTT.